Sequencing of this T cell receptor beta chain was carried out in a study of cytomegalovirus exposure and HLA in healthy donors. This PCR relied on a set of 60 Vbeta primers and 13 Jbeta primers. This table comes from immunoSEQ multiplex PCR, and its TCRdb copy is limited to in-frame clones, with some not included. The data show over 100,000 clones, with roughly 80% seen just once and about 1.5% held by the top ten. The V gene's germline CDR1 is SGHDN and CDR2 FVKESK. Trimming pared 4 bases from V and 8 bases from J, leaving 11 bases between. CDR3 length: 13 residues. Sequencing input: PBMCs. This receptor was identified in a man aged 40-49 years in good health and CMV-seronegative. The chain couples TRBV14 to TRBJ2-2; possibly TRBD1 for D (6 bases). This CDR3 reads CASSLQGPGELFF. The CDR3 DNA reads TGTGCCAGCAGCCTACAGGGTCCAGGGGAGCTGTTTTTT.